One T cell receptor (beta chain) is described in this entry. Its antigen is undetermined. TCRdb keeps only in-frame clones here, not all; method: immunoSEQ multiplex PCR. The sample holds roughly 120,000 clones; 88% are singletons and the top ten take 4% to 5.5%. The data are from a study of cytomegalovirus exposure and HLA in healthy donors. Overall study: The roughly 120 validation repertoires matched the 666 first-cohort repertoires in platform, a later analysis reported.

Germline V gene sequence: CDR1 MNHNY, CDR2 SVGAGI (reference sequence). The trim removed 0 bases at V and 4 bases at J, leaving 1 base unmatched. This CDR3 contains 15 residues. Findings and caveats of the study: Among TCR beta chains, those listed as cytomegalovirus-associated numbered under 200. Reports indicated that the classifier achieved high specificity and sensitivity in diagnosing cytomegalovirus status. Many donors carried some public TCRs, although rarity characterized most TCR sequences.

This chain joins TRBV6-6 and TRBJ2-7, with TRBD1 matching over 12 bases. The sequence came from a man between 18 and 35 years old in good health and CMV-seropositive. The sample consisted of PBMCs. The CDR3 nucleotides read TGTGCCAGCAGTTACTCGGGACAGGGGGCTTACGAGCAGTACTTC. Protein: CASSYSGQGAYEQYF.